Described below is a single T cell receptor beta chain sequence and its context. The antigen is not known. The data derive from a study of cytomegalovirus exposure and HLA in healthy donors. Whole-study findings and limits: Presence/absence comparisons presumed near-even sequencing depth among donors. Most TCR sequences showed up rarely, but some public TCRs showed up in many donors.

Primers: 60 Vbeta forward and 13 Jbeta reverse. Profiled with immunoSEQ multiplex PCR; TCRdb holds only in-frame clones, not every one. The sample consists of about 100,000 clones, roughly 79% of them appearing once. CDR1 is KGHSH and CDR2 is LQKENI in the germline V gene. The CDR3 is 14 residues long. The specimen was PBMCs. The TCR originated in a woman aged 40 to 50 in good health and CMV-seronegative. The rearrangement links TRBV18 to TRBJ2-5; D perhaps matches TRBD1 (5 bases). The end of the DNA is better explained by TRBJ2-7, so the J call may be wrong. The CDR3 bases are TGTGCCAGCTCACCACCGGACACCTTCTACGAGCAGTACTTC. Amino acid sequence: CASSPPDTFYEQYF.